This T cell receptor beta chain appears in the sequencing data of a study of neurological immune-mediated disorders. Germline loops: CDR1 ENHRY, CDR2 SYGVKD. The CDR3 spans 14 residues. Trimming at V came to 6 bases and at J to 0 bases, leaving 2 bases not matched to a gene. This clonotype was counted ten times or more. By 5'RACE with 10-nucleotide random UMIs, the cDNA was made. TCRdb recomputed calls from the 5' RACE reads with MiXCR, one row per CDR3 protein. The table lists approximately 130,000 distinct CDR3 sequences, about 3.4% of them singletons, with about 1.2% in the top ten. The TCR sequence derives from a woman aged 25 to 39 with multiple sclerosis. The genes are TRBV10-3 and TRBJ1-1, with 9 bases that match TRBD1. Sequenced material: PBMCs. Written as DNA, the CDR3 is TGTGCCATCAGAGGACAGGGGATGAACACTGAAGCTTTCTTT. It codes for CAIRGQGMNTEAFF.